This T cell receptor (beta chain) emerged from a study of blood T cell repertoires in COVID-19. Study at large: Some COVID-19 samples were acute and others convalescent; all came from the United States, Italy and Spain. Nucleic acid was either cDNA or gDNA, and it came from T cells, B-cell-depleted T cells, or PBMCs.

From germline, CDR1 is ENHRY and CDR2 SYGVKD. There are 15 residues in the CDR3. The V end lost 7 bases, the J end lost 0 bases, and 14 bases lay between the germline ends. In the study's own analysis: Estimated nucleated cell counts came from reference gene primer amplification. Here immunoSEQ multiplex PCR was the method, and the copy in TCRdb shows in-frame clones only, minus some. The V and J calls and clone size were taken over from that table, and D and trimming were inferred from the DNA. The profile shows more than 200,000 clones, approximately 81% of them singletons. V gene TRBV10-3 combines with J gene TRBJ2-3, with D unresolved. Sequencing was carried out using peripheral blood. The receptor comes from a man between 60 and 75 years old with acute or convalescent COVID-19. The CDR3 here is CAINQLWASTDTQYF. CDR3 in DNA: TGTGCCATCAACCAACTTTGGGCTAGCACAGATACGCAGTATTTT.